A selection of T cell receptor beta chains follows, all from one sample in a study of control samples from healthy donors and cancer patients. Libraries were prepared by immunoSEQ multiplex PCR; TCRdb keeps only in-frame clonotypes and omits some of them. The sample records about 10,000 clones, approximately 90% being singletons. Input material: PBMCs. Receptors originate from a man aged 55-75 years with colorectal cancer. Both conserved end residues are part of each CDR3. A D gene is named only where the DNA matches it firmly. Expanded clones are given a class, and other clones once, few, many or no size at all.

clone size,CDR3 length,J gene,D gene,V gene,CDR3 DNA,CDR3 protein
-,19,TRBJ2-1,TRBD1,TRBV4-3,TGCGCCAGCAGCCAAGAGAGGGGGCCGGTCCGCCAATACAACAATGAGCAGTTCTTC,CASSQERGPVRQYNNEQFF
-,12,TRBJ2-5,-,TRBV28,TGTGCCAGCAGTGAAAACAGGGAGACCCAGTACTTC,CASSENRETQYF
-,13,TRBJ1-1,-,TRBV29-1,TGCAGCGTTGAGACGAATGGGGGTACTGAAGCTTTCTTT,CSVETNGGTEAFF
-,16,TRBJ2-5,-,TRBV28,TGTGCCAGCAGAAAAAGCGCAGGACTACTTTTAGAGACCCAGTACTTC,CASRKSAGLLLETQYF
-,14,TRBJ2-1,-,TRBV24-1,TGTGCCACCAGTGGACAACCCGGATACAATGAGCAGTTCTTC,CATSGQPGYNEQFF
-,14,TRBJ2-5,-,TRBV2,TGTGCCAGCAGTATTTCGACAGTTCAAGAGACCCAGTACTTC,CASSISTVQETQYF
-,14,TRBJ2-5,TRBD1,TRBV9,TGTGCCAGCAGCGTGGGACAGGGTCACCAGACCCAGTACTTC,CASSVGQGHQTQYF
-,15,TRBJ2-1,-,TRBV19,TGTGCCAGTAGTAGGTACAGGAGCTCCTACAATGAGCAGTTCTTC,CASSRYRSSYNEQFF
-,15,TRBJ2-1,TRBD2,TRBV7-9,TGTGCCAGCAGCTCCATAGCGGGGGGTTACAATGAGCAGTTCTTC,CASSSIAGGYNEQFF
-,15,TRBJ2-5,-,TRBV4-2,TGTGCCAGCAGCCAAGCCAACAGGGGAGGGGAGACCCAGTACTTC,CASSQANRGGETQYF
-,12,TRBJ1-1,-,TRBV7-3,TGTGCCAGCAGCTCCGCGGGGACTGAAGCTTTCTTT,CASSSAGTEAFF
-,15,TRBJ2-5,TRBD2,TRBV6-2/TRBV6-3,TGTGCCAGCAGCCTAGCGGGGGGGGTACAAGAGACCCAGTACTTC,CASSLAGGVQETQYF
-,13,TRBJ1-5,-,TRBV6-2/TRBV6-3,TGTGCCAGCAGTTTTTATAGCAATCAGCCCCAGCATTTT,CASSFYSNQPQHF
-,15,TRBJ1-4,TRBD1,TRBV18,TGTGCCAGCTCGCCACGACAGGGTACGGGTGAAAAACTGTTTTTT,CASSPRQGTGEKLFF
-,16,TRBJ2-1,-,TRBV4-3,TGCGCCAGCAGCCAAGATTGGCAGGAGGCTAACAATGAGCAGTTCTTC,CASSQDWQEANNEQFF
once,13,TRBJ1-5,-,TRBV7-8,TGTGCCAGCAGCCGATGGGTTAATCAGCCCCAGCATTTT,CASSRWVNQPQHF
-,17,TRBJ2-5,-,TRBV3-1/TRBV3-2,TGTGCCAGCAGCCAAGGGGGGACCCGGGGACTCCAAGAGACCCAGTACTTC,CASSQGGTRGLQETQYF